The rows below give T cell receptor beta chains drawn from one sample of a study of blood T cell repertoires in COVID-19. Only in-frame clones appear in the TCRdb table, and some are missing; sequencing was by immunoSEQ multiplex PCR. This sample has over 150,000 clones; about 88% occur once, and the top ten carry 18%. Sample: peripheral blood. These receptors came from a man aged 50-60 years with COVID-19, enrolled during active disease. The CDR3 runs from the conserved cysteine through the conserved F or W. D genes are given only for firm matches. Size values are once, few and many counts, or a class for expanded clones, and some rows have none.

j_call: TRBJ1-5
clone_size: .
d_call: .
v_call: TRBV15
cdr3_nt: TGTGCCACCAGCAGAGATCGCGCGGGGGAGCCCCAGCATTTT
cdr3_aa: CATSRDRAGEPQHF

j_call: TRBJ2-7
clone_size: .
d_call: .
v_call: TRBV29-1
cdr3_nt: TGCAGCGTGGTCCTAACAGGGGACTCCTCCTACGAGCAGTACTTC
cdr3_aa: CSVVLTGDSSYEQYF

j_call: TRBJ2-2
clone_size: .
d_call: TRBD2
v_call: TRBV6-6
cdr3_nt: TGTGCCAGCAGTCGTCGGGCGGGAGGGGATACCGGGGAGCTGTTTTTT
cdr3_aa: CASSRRAGGDTGELFF

j_call: TRBJ2-7
clone_size: .
d_call: TRBD2
v_call: TRBV3-1/TRBV3-2
cdr3_nt: TGTGCCAGCAGCCGTAGCGGGCCAAACTACGAGCAGTACTTC
cdr3_aa: CASSRSGPNYEQYF

j_call: TRBJ2-5
clone_size: .
d_call: .
v_call: TRBV21-1
cdr3_nt: TGTGCCAGCAGCAAAGCCCACAGGGAAGGGGAGACCCAGTACTTC
cdr3_aa: CASSKAHREGETQYF

j_call: TRBJ2-5
clone_size: .
d_call: .
v_call: TRBV4-1
cdr3_nt: TGCGCCAGCAGCCAACAGGATAATCAAGAGACCCAGTACTTC
cdr3_aa: CASSQQDNQETQYF

j_call: TRBJ2-1
clone_size: .
d_call: .
v_call: TRBV4-3
cdr3_nt: TGCGCCAGCAGCGCCCACGACTATATGCCTGGTGAGCAGTTCTTC
cdr3_aa: CASSAHDYMPGEQFF

j_call: TRBJ2-3
clone_size: .
d_call: TRBD1
v_call: TRBV4-1
cdr3_nt: TGCGCCAGCAGCCAAGAGACAGGGGGCCGCGCAGATACGCAGTATTTT
cdr3_aa: CASSQETGGRADTQYF

j_call: TRBJ2-3
clone_size: once
d_call: TRBD1
v_call: TRBV15
cdr3_nt: TGTGCCACCAGCAGAGATCGCCCAGGGGGCGCAGATACGCAGTATTTT
cdr3_aa: CATSRDRPGGADTQYF

j_call: TRBJ2-7
clone_size: .
d_call: TRBD1
v_call: TRBV6-6
cdr3_nt: TGTGCCAGCACCGACCGAGGGACAGAGTCCTACGAGCAGTACTTC
cdr3_aa: CASTDRGTESYEQYF

j_call: TRBJ2-1
clone_size: .
d_call: TRBD2
v_call: TRBV28
cdr3_nt: TGTGCCAGCAGTCTAGCGGGGGGGCCCTACAATGAGCAGTTCTTC
cdr3_aa: CASSLAGGPYNEQFF

j_call: TRBJ2-2
clone_size: .
d_call: TRBD1
v_call: TRBV5-1
cdr3_nt: TGCGCCAGCTCGGGACAGGGGGACACCGGGGAGCTGTTTTTT
cdr3_aa: CASSGQGDTGELFF

j_call: TRBJ1-2
clone_size: .
d_call: .
v_call: TRBV30
cdr3_nt: TGTGCCTGGAGCAAGACCGGGACTCCAAACTATGGCTACACCTTC
cdr3_aa: CAWSKTGTPNYGYTF

j_call: TRBJ2-7
clone_size: .
d_call: .
v_call: TRBV3-1/TRBV3-2
cdr3_nt: TGTGCCAGCAGCCGGGGGGTTGGGTCCTACGAGCAGTACTTC
cdr3_aa: CASSRGVGSYEQYF

j_call: TRBJ2-7
clone_size: few
d_call: TRBD1
v_call: TRBV18
cdr3_nt: TGTGCCAGCTCACCACTAGGGACAGGGGGCGACGAGCAGTACTTC
cdr3_aa: CASSPLGTGGDEQYF

j_call: TRBJ2-7
clone_size: .
d_call: TRBD1
v_call: TRBV28
cdr3_nt: TGTGCCAGCAGGGGACAGGGTCTCATCGAGCAGTACTTC
cdr3_aa: CASRGQGLIEQYF

j_call: TRBJ1-2
clone_size: .
d_call: .
v_call: TRBV24-1
cdr3_nt: TGTGCCACCAGTGATTTGGGCGGGGGCTACACCTTC
cdr3_aa: CATSDLGGGYTF

j_call: TRBJ2-2
clone_size: .
d_call: TRBD1
v_call: TRBV9
cdr3_nt: TGTGCCAGCAGCGTAATAGGGACAGGGCTCGGGACCGGGGAGCTGTTTTTT
cdr3_aa: CASSVIGTGLGTGELFF

j_call: TRBJ1-1
clone_size: many
d_call: TRBD1
v_call: TRBV12-3/TRBV12-4
cdr3_nt: TGTGCCAGCAGCGTGGGACAGGCCTATGAAGCTTTCTTT
cdr3_aa: CASSVGQAYEAFF

j_call: TRBJ1-2
clone_size: .
d_call: TRBD1
v_call: TRBV9
cdr3_nt: TGTGCCAGCAGCGGCCCGACGACAGGGTTGGGCTACACCTTC
cdr3_aa: CASSGPTTGLGYTF

j_call: TRBJ2-5
clone_size: .
d_call: .
v_call: TRBV9
cdr3_nt: TGTGCCAGCCCACACGGGATTAAAGAGACCCAGTACTTC
cdr3_aa: CASPHGIKETQYF

j_call: TRBJ1-6
clone_size: .
d_call: TRBD1
v_call: TRBV27
cdr3_nt: TGTGCCAGCAAGACAACAGGGGTAAGCTCACCCCTCCACTTT
cdr3_aa: CASKTTGVSSPLHF